This is a list of T cell receptor beta chains from one sample in a study of blood T cell repertoires in COVID-19. TCRdb's table, derived via immunoSEQ multiplex PCR, lists solely in-frame clones and lacks some. The sample lists 100,000 or so clones; less than 80% were seen once. The sample consisted of peripheral blood. These receptors all stem from a woman older than 75 with acute or convalescent COVID-19. Each CDR3 is given with its conserved first and last residue. The order of the fields is clone size, V gene, J gene, D gene, CDR3 protein, CDR3 DNA. D genes are given only for firm matches. Some rows have no size entry. The others give once, few or many, or a class for an expanded clone.

-	TRBV13	TRBJ2-7	-	CASSPWTRGSSYEQYF	TGTGCCAGCAGCCCATGGACTAGGGGGAGTTCCTACGAGCAGTACTTC
few	TRBV7-9	TRBJ2-1	TRBD2	CASSLGTSGGYNEQFF	TGTGCCAGCAGCTTAGGGACTAGCGGGGGATACAATGAGCAGTTCTTC
once	TRBV5-4	TRBJ2-6	-	CASSFTSAGANVLTF	TGTGCCAGCAGCTTTACTTCGGCTGGGGCCAACGTCCTGACTTTC
-	TRBV5-6	TRBJ2-7	TRBD1	CASSLRDSQTEQYF	TGTGCCAGCAGCTTGAGGGACAGCCAAACTGAGCAGTACTTC
-	TRBV9	TRBJ1-1	-	CASSPGDTTYTEAFF	TGTGCCAGCAGCCCCGGGGACACTACGTACACTGAAGCTTTCTTT
-	TRBV5-1	TRBJ2-3	TRBD2	CASSPLAGGPSDTQYF	TGCGCCAGCAGTCCACTAGCGGGGGGGCCCTCAGATACGCAGTATTTT
-	TRBV7-2	TRBJ2-7	-	CASSLGGVTYEQYF	TGTGCCAGCAGCTTAGGCGGGGTTACCTACGAGCAGTACTTC
once	TRBV6-6	TRBJ1-2	-	CASSYLKGIGGYTF	TGTGCCAGCAGTTACCTAAAGGGGATAGGAGGCTACACCTTC
-	TRBV30	TRBJ1-3	-	CAWDGQYNSGNTIYF	TGTGCCTGGGACGGACAGTACAACTCTGGAAACACCATATATTTT
once	TRBV5-1	TRBJ2-2	-	CASSLGGLGNTGELFF	TGCGCCAGCAGCTTGGGAGGATTAGGCAACACCGGGGAGCTGTTTTTT
-	TRBV6-1	TRBJ1-2	-	CASSEGPEGYTF	TGTGCCAGCAGTGAAGGTCCTGAGGGCTACACCTTC
once	TRBV19	TRBJ2-5	-	CASSIGLSETQYF	TGTGCCAGTAGTATTGGGCTTTCGGAGACCCAGTACTTC
-	TRBV21-1	TRBJ1-3	-	CASSDDRGRRSGNTIYF	TGTGCCAGCAGCGACGACAGGGGGCGAAGGTCTGGAAACACCATATATTTT
-	TRBV5-4	TRBJ1-1	-	CASSNRERDTEAFF	TGTGCCAGCAGTAACAGGGAGAGGGACACTGAAGCTTTCTTT
-	TRBV7-3	TRBJ2-3	-	CASSFSVTDTQYF	TGTGCCAGCAGCTTCTCGGTGACAGATACGCAGTATTTT
-	TRBV30	TRBJ1-2	-	CAWSYGQGYGYTF	TGTGCCTGGAGTTATGGGCAGGGATATGGCTACACCTTC
-	TRBV6-5	TRBJ2-5	-	CASSFSQETQYF	TGTGCCAGCAGTTTTAGCCAAGAGACCCAGTACTTC
-	TRBV20-1	TRBJ2-4	TRBD2	CSASRVAGAIAKNIQYF	TGCAGTGCTAGTCGAGTAGCGGGGGCCATAGCCAAAAACATTCAGTACTTC
-	TRBV10-3	TRBJ1-1	-	CAISEPETGNTEAFF	TGTGCCATCAGTGAGCCAGAGACAGGGAACACTGAAGCTTTCTTT
-	TRBV5-1	TRBJ1-3	TRBD1	CASSLAGTGLGNTIYF	TGCGCCAGCAGCTTGGCTGGGACAGGGTTAGGAAACACCATATATTTT
-	TRBV6-4	TRBJ2-7	-	CASSDSRASYEQYF	TGTGCCAGCAGTGACTCCAGGGCCTCCTACGAGCAGTACTTC
-	TRBV27	TRBJ1-6	-	CASSLQMANSPLHF	TGTGCCAGCAGTTTACAAATGGCTAATTCACCCCTCCACTTT
-	TRBV4-1	TRBJ1-6	TRBD1	CASSHRDSNNSPLHF	TGCGCCAGCAGCCATAGGGACAGCAATAATTCACCCCTCCACTTT
-	TRBV4-1	TRBJ1-4	-	CASSRVPNEKLFF	TGCGCCAGCAGCCGCGTTCCCAATGAAAAACTGTTTTTT
-	TRBV10-3	TRBJ2-2	-	CAISRGGRQNTGELFF	TGTGCCATCAGTCGGGGTGGGCGACAGAACACCGGGGAGCTGTTTTTT
-	TRBV5-1	TRBJ1-1	-	CASSLFPGTDTEAFF	TGCGCCAGCAGCTTGTTTCCGGGAACGGACACTGAAGCTTTCTTT
once	TRBV6-2/TRBV6-3	TRBJ1-6	TRBD1	CASSRQTGSGNSPLHF	TGTGCCAGCAGCCGCCAGACAGGGAGTGGTAATTCACCCCTCCACTTT
-	TRBV5-1	TRBJ2-3	-	CASIRGPDSRSTDTQYF	TGCGCCAGCATCCGAGGACCCGACAGCCGATCCACAGATACGCAGTATTTT
-	TRBV11-2	TRBJ2-7	TRBD2	CASSISGGVYEQYF	TGTGCCAGCAGTATCAGCGGGGGAGTTTACGAGCAGTACTTC
-	TRBV29-1	TRBJ2-7	-	CSGGSGEQYF	TGCAGCGGGGGGAGCGGCGAGCAGTACTTC
-	TRBV12-3/TRBV12-4	TRBJ1-6	-	CASSYGQNSPLHF	TGTGCCAGCAGTTACGGACAGAATTCACCCCTCCACTTT
-	TRBV6-5	TRBJ1-1	-	CASSYLRGGQDTEAFF	TGTGCCAGCAGTTACCTCCGGGGGGGGCAGGACACTGAAGCTTTCTTT
-	TRBV5-1	TRBJ1-4	-	CASGRGGGDEKLFF	TGCGCCAGCGGTCGTGGGGGAGGGGATGAAAAACTGTTTTTT
-	TRBV15	TRBJ2-5	TRBD1	CATSRYRQGGSLSPETQYF	TGTGCCACCAGCAGATATAGACAGGGGGGATCCCTCTCCCCAGAGACCCAGTACTTC
-	TRBV3-1/TRBV3-2	TRBJ1-5	-	CASSQRTAYSNRPQHF	TGTGCCAGCAGCCAACGGACAGCCTATAGCAATCGGCCCCAGCATTTT
few	TRBV9	TRBJ2-2	TRBD2	CASSVEAGGPSSGELFF	TGCGCCAGCAGCGTCGAGGCGGGGGGGCCGTCATCCGGGGAGCTGTTTTTT
-	TRBV7-2	TRBJ1-5	-	CASSALGGNNQPQHF	TGTGCCAGCAGCGCCCTTGGGGGGAACAATCAGCCCCAGCATTTT
once	TRBV12-5	TRBJ1-1	-	CASGLDRENTEAFF	TGTGCTAGTGGTTTGGACAGGGAGAACACTGAAGCTTTCTTT
-	TRBV2	TRBJ1-1	TRBD1	CASKQGASNTEAFF	TGTGCCAGCAAACAGGGGGCATCGAACACTGAAGCTTTCTTT
many	TRBV27	TRBJ2-7	-	CASSSQGSHEQYF	TGTGCCAGCAGCTCTCAGGGGAGCCACGAGCAGTACTTC
-	TRBV10-3	TRBJ1-2	-	CAISEETNYGYTF	TGTGCCATCAGTGAAGAGACTAACTATGGCTACACCTTC
-	TRBV5-4	TRBJ1-5	-	CASSPEGSNQPQHF	TGTGCCAGCAGCCCGGAGGGGAGCAATCAGCCCCAGCATTTT
-	TRBV7-3	TRBJ2-2	TRBD2	CASSLGWGGGELFF	TGTGCCAGCAGCTTGGGCTGGGGGGGCGGGGAGCTGTTTTTT
few	TRBV18	TRBJ1-1	-	CASSPAGAEAFF	TGTGCCAGCTCACCAGCAGGCGCTGAAGCTTTCTTT
-	TRBV28	TRBJ1-2	TRBD1	CASITGGQGANYGYTF	TGTGCCAGCATCACGGGTGGGCAGGGGGCTAACTATGGCTACACCTTC
-	TRBV19	TRBJ1-2	TRBD1	CASSPQSTGVYGYTF	TGTGCCAGTAGTCCTCAGTCAACAGGGGTATATGGCTACACCTTC
once	TRBV19	TRBJ1-1	-	CASTPVVGARANTEAFF	TGTGCCAGTACTCCCGTTGTGGGGGCAAGAGCGAACACTGAAGCTTTCTTT
-	TRBV2	TRBJ1-6	-	CASSEDHSSPLHF	TGTGCCAGCAGTGAAGACCACAGTTCACCCCTCCACTTT
-	TRBV7-2	TRBJ2-3	-	CASSLVWATDTQYF	TGTGCCAGCAGCTTAGTATGGGCCACAGATACGCAGTATTTT
once	TRBV7-9	TRBJ1-3	-	CASSPSGGENTIYF	TGTGCCAGCAGCCCTTCGGGGGGTGAAAACACCATATATTTT
-	TRBV4-3	TRBJ1-2	TRBD1	CASSQGAGTGGYGYTF	TGCGCCAGCAGCCAAGGCGCCGGGACAGGGGGCTATGGCTACACCTTC
-	TRBV6-2/TRBV6-3	TRBJ2-5	TRBD1	CASSYQGVGETQYF	TGTGCCAGCAGTTACCAGGGGGTGGGGGAGACCCAGTACTTC